The source of this T cell receptor beta chain is a study of T cell responses to AZD1222 COVID-19 vaccine. Germline loops: CDR1 SGHAT, CDR2 FQNNGV. The J segment lost 7 bases and the V segment lost 4 bases, leaving 3 bases of the junction unmatched. This CDR3 spans 13 amino acids. Only in-frame clones appear in the TCRdb table, and some are missing; sequencing was by immunoSEQ multiplex PCR. The table lists more than 65,000 clones, over 75% of them singletons. This sequence joins TRBV11-2 and TRBJ2-2, with 7 bases fitting TRBD2. This TCR was recovered from an adult who received the AZD1222 COVID-19 vaccine. Sequences were derived from peripheral blood, sampled 28 days after the second AZD1222 dose. CDR3 residues: CASSWREGGELFF. The CDR3 coding sequence is TGTGCCAGCAGCTGGAGGGAGGGCGGGGAGCTGTTTTTT.